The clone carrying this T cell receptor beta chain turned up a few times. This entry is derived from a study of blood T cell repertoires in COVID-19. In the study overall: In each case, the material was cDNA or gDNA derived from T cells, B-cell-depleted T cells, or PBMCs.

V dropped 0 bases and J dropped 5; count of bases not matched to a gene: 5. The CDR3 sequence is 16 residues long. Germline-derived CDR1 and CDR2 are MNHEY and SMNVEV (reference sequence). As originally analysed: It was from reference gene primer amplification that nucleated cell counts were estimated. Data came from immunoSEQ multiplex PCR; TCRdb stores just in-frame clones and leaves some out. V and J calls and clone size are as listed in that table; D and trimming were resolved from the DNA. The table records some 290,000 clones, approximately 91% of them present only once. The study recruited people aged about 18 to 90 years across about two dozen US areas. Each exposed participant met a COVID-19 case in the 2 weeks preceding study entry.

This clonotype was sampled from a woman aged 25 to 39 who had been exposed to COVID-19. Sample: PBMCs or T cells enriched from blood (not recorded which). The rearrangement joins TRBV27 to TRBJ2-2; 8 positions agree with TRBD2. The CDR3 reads CASSLSRGAGTGELFF. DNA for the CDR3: TGTGCCAGCAGTTTATCGCGGGGGGCTGGGACCGGGGAGCTGTTTTTT.